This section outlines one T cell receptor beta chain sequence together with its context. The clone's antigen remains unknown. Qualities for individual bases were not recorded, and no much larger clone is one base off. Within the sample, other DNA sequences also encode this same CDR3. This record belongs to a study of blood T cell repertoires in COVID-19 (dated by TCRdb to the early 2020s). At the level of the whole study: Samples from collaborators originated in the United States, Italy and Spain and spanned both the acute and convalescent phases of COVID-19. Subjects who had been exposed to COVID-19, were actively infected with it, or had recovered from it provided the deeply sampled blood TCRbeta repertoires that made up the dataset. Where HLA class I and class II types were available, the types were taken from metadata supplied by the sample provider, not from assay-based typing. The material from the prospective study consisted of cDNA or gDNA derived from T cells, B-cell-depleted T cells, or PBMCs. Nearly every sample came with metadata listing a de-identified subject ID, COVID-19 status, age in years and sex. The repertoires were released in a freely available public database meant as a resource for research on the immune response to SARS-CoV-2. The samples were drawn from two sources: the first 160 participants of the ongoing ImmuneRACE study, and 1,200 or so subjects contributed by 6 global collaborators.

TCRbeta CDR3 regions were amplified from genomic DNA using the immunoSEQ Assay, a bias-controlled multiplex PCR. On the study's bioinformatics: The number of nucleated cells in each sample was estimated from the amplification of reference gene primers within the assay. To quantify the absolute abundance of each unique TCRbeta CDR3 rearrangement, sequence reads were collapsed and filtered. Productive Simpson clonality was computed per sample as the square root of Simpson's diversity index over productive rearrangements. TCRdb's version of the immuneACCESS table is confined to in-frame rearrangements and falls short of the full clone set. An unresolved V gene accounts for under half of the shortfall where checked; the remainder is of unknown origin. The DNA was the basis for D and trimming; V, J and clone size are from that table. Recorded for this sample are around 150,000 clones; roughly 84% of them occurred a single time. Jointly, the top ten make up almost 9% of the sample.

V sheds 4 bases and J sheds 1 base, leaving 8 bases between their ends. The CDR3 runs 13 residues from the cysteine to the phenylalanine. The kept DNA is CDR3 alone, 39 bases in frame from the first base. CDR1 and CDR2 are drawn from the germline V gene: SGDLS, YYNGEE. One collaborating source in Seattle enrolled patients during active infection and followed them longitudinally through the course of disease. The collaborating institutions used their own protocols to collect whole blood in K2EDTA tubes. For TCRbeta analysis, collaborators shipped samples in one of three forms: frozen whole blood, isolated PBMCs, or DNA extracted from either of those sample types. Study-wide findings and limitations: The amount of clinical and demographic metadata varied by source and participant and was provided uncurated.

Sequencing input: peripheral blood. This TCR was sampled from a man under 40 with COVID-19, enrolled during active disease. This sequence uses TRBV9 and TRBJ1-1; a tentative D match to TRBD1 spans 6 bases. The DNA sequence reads TGTGCCAGCAGCCAGGGACAGAACACTGAAGCTTTCTTT. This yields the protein CASSQGQNTEAFF.